The 8 T cell receptor beta chains reported below all come from one sample, sequenced in a study of T cell changes during pregnancy in multiple sclerosis. The assay was immunoSEQ multiplex PCR, and TCRdb's table has in-frame clones only and misses some. The table lists around 57,000 clones, 75% to 95% of them singletons. This specimen consisted of peripheral blood, obtained in the third trimester of pregnancy. Source of these receptors: a female donor in good health, enrolled as a control in a pregnancy study.

V usage is TRBV6-5 and J usage is TRBJ1-6; 7 nucleotides line up with TRBD1. This CDR3 spans 15 amino acids. CDR1 and CDR2 (germline): MNHEY, SVGAGI. Trimming at V came to 7 bases and at J to 7 bases, leaving 10 bases not matched to a gene. The CDR3 reads CASNRDRVRNSPLHF. DNA for the CDR3: TGTGCCAGCAACCGAGACAGGGTGAGAAATTCACCCCTCCACTTT.

The chain recombines TRBV5-1 with TRBJ2-7, with 7 nucleotides matching TRBD1. The germline V gene encodes CDR1 SGHRS and CDR2 YFSETQ. With V trimmed by 3 bases and J by 0 bases, 6 bases remained unmatched. The CDR3 is 15 amino acids. The CDR3, as DNA: TGCGCCAGCAGCTGGTGGACAGGTCCCTCCTACGAGCAGTACTTC. The encoded protein is CASSWWTGPSYEQYF. The full variable domain, its missing parts supplied by reference TRBV5-1 and TRBJ2-7, is KAGVTQTPRYLIKTRGQQVTLSCSPISGHRSVSWYQQTPGQGLQFLFEYFSETQRNKGNFPGRFSGRQFSNSRSEMNVSTLELGDSALYLCASSWWTGPSYEQYFGPGTRLTVT.

This chain joins TRBV19 and TRBJ1-5; 7 bases fit TRBD1. V dropped 7 bases and J dropped 0; count of bases not matched to a gene: 18. CDR1 LNHDA and CDR2 SQIVND come from the germline V gene (reference sequence). CDR3 size: 19 residues. CDR3 sequence: CASKTSDRVSPYSNQPQHF. The CDR3 bases are TGTGCCAGTAAAACAAGCGACAGGGTCTCCCCTTATAGCAATCAGCCCCAGCATTTT.

The chain joins TRBV11-1 to TRBJ2-1; 9 bases line up with TRBD1. V trimming: 5 bases; J trimming: 8 bases; junction bases outside the gene matches: 10. The length of the CDR3 is 15 residues. In germline, CDR1 is SGHAT, CDR2 FQDESV (reference sequence). This CDR3 is CASSPRTGDTDEQFF. The CDR3 DNA is TGTGCCAGCAGCCCACGGACAGGGGACACAGATGAGCAGTTCTTC.

The chain carries TRBV5-4 and TRBJ2-5, with 9 bases aligning to TRBD2. Germline V lookup: CDR1 SGHNT, CDR2 YYREEE (reference sequence). Trimming at V came to 4 bases and at J to 2 bases, leaving 6 bases not matched to a gene. The CDR3 sequence is 15 residues long. The CDR3 DNA reads as TGTGCCAGCAGCCCTAGGACTAGCGTGCAAGAGACCCAGTACTTC. Its protein is CASSPRTSVQETQYF.

This rearrangement joins TRBV6-4 to TRBJ2-1, with D possibly TRBD1 on 5 matching bases. Per the germline V gene, CDR1 is MRHNA and CDR2 is SNTAGT. The CDR3 is 14 residues long. Trimming left V 6 bases short and J 6 bases short, with 15 bases between. CDR3 amino acids: CASRGVGLSNEQFF. The CDR3 DNA reads as TGTGCCAGCAGAGGGGTAGGGCTGTCCAATGAGCAGTTCTTC.

The genes are TRBV4-2 and TRBJ2-7, with 10 positions matching TRBD1. The V gene end was trimmed by 3 bases and the J gene end by 2 bases; junction bases not matched to a gene: 10. CDR3 length: 17 amino acids. CDR1 is LGHNA, CDR2 YNFKEQ, per germline. The chain's CDR3 is CASSHHTGTGATYEQYF. The CDR3, as DNA: TGTGCCAGCAGCCACCACACCGGGACAGGGGCTACCTACGAGCAGTACTTC.

The chain has TRBV11-2 and TRBJ1-2, with D possibly being TRBD1 (6 bases). V was cut by 2 bases and J by 5 bases, with 12 bases left in between. This CDR3 is 14 amino acids long. From germline, CDR1 is SGHAT and CDR2 FQNNGV. The CDR3 sequence: CASSLTGNIYGYTF. The DNA of the CDR3 is TGTGCCAGCAGCTTAACAGGGAACATTTATGGCTACACCTTC.